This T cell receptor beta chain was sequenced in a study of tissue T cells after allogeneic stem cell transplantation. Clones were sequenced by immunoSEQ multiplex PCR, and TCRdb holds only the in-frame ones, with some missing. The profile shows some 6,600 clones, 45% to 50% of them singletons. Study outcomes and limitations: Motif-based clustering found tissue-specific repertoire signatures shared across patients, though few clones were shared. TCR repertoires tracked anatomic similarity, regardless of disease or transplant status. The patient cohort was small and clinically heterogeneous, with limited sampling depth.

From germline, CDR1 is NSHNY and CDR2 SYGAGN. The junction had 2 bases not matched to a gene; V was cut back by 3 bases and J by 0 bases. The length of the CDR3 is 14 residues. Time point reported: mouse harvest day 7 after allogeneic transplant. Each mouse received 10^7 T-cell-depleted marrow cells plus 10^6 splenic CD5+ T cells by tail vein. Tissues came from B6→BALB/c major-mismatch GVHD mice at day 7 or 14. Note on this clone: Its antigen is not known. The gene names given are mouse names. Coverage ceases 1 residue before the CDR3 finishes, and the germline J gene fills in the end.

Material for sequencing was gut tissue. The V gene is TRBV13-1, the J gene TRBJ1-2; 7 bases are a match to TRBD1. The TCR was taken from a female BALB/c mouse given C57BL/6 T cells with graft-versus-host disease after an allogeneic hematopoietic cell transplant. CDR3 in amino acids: CASSGQGANSDYTF. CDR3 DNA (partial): TGTGCCAGCAGTGGACAGGGTGCAAACTCCGACTACACC.